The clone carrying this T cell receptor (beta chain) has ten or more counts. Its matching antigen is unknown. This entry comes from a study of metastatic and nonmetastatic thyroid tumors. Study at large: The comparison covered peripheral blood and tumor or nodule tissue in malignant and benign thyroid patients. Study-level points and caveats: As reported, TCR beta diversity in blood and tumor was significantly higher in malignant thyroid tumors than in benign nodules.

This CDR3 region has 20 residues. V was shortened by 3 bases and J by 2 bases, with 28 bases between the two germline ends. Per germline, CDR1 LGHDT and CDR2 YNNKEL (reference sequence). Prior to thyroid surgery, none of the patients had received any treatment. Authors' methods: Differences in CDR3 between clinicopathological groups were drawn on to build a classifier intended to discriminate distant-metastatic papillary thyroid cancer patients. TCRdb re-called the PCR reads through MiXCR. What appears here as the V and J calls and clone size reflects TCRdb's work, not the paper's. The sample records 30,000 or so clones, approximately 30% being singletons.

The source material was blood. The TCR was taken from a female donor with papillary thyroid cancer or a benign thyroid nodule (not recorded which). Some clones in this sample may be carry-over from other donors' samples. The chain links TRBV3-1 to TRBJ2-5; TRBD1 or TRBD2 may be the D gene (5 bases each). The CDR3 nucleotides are TGTGCCAGCAGCCAGAGCCACGTTTCAACCCAGGGTTGGGGGCAAGAGACCCAGTACTTC. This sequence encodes CASSQSHVSTQGWGQETQYF.